Presented here are 15 T cell receptor beta chains from one specimen sequenced in a study of T-cell reconstitution after alpha-beta-depleted transplantation in children. This sample's TCRbeta library carried unique molecular identifier barcodes. MiXCR, applied by TCRdb to the PCR reads, yields one record per CDR3 protein. The top ten hold 16% of the sample, which has 97,000 or so distinct CDR3 sequences, under 9% seen once. This specimen was PBMCs, taken before TCRalphabeta/CD19-depleted stem cell transplant. Receptors originate from a boy aged 2 to 10 with acute lymphoblastic leukemia, due to receive a stem cell transplant.

The table lists this clonotype with many counts. The CDR3 coding sequence is TGTGCCAGCAGCTCGAAGACTAGCTTGGGCACAGATACGCAGTATTTT. It translates to CASSSKTSLGTDTQYF. The chain uses TRBV7-2 and TRBJ2-3, with TRBD2 matching 7 bases. Losses at the gene ends were 4 bases for V and 1 base for J; bases not matched to a gene: 8. This CDR3 contains 16 residues. Germline loops: CDR1 SGHTA, CDR2 FQGNSA.

Notes on this clonotype: One base away lies a much larger clone, so this may be a sequencing read error. This chain uses TRBV20-1 with TRBJ2-1, with 7 bases matching TRBD2. The length of the CDR3 is 14 residues. In germline, CDR1 is DFQATT, CDR2 SNEGSKA (reference sequence). The junction had 7 bases not matched to a gene; V was cut back by 4 bases and J by 4 bases. The CDR3 DNA reads as TGCAGTGCTAAAGGCGGGGGTACTTACAATGAGCAGTTCTTC. It is translated as CSAKGGGTYNEQFF.

At least ten counts were recorded for this clonotype. The chain has TRBV2 and TRBJ2-3, with D perhaps TRBD1 or TRBD2 (5 bases each). Germline V CDR1 and CDR2: SNHLY, FYNNEI. The CDR3 consists of 14 residues. The ends were cut back, 5 bases at V and 1 base at J, with 10 bases in the middle. CDR3 in amino acids: CASSSRDGTDTQYF. The CDR3 nucleotides are TGTGCCAGCAGTTCCCGGGACGGCACAGATACGCAGTATTTT.

At least ten counts were recorded for this clonotype. The chain links TRBV12-3 or TRBV12-4 to TRBJ1-1; D gene unclear. This CDR3 contains 14 residues. Trimming stripped 8 bases from V and 0 bases from J, with 13 bases between. The CDR3 DNA is TGTGCCAGCTTCAGGACCCCTATGAACACTGAAGCTTTCTTT. Encoded protein: CASFRTPMNTEAFF.

This clonotype was detected a few times. V and J are TRBV6-2 or TRBV6-3 and TRBJ2-1, with D perhaps TRBD1 (5 bases). The CDR3 sequence is 14 residues long. Between the trimmed V and J ends, which lost 4 bases and 0 bases, there was a span of 7 bases. Germline CDR1 and CDR2: MNHEY and SVGEGT. The CDR3 bases are TGTGCCAGCAGTTTTGACAGCTCCTACAATGAGCAGTTCTTC. Translation: CASSFDSSYNEQFF.

This clonotype was detected ten times or more. The genes are TRBV6-5 and TRBJ1-6, with 7 nucleotides matching TRBD1. The CDR3 runs to 13 residues. The V gene end was trimmed by 6 bases and the J gene end by 5 bases; junction bases not matched to a gene: 1. Per germline, CDR1 MNHEY and CDR2 SVGAGI. The DNA for the CDR3 is TGTGCCAGCAGGACAGGGAATAATTCACCCCTCCACTTT. Translation gives CASRTGNNSPLHF.

This clonotype was seen many times. The chain uses TRBV5-1 and TRBJ2-3, with a possible D match to TRBD2 (6 bases). Between the trimmed V and J ends, which lost 0 bases and 1 base, there was a span of 12 bases. CDR1 and CDR2 from the germline V gene are SGHRS and YFSETQ. This CDR3 is 16 amino acids long. The CDR3 sequence: CASSLVTGGGTDTQYF. CDR3 sequence (DNA): TGCGCCAGCAGCTTGGTGACGGGCGGGGGCACAGATACGCAGTATTTT.

In this sample, this clonotype turned up many times. J is TRBJ1-3 and V is TRBV7-2; TRBD1 might be the D (5 bases). V lost 4 bases, J lost 0 bases, and 16 bases lay in between. The CDR3 runs 17 residues. Germline values: CDR1 SGHTA, CDR2 FQGNSA. CDR3 amino acids: CASSSGLGQNSGNTIYF. The CDR3 bases are TGTGCCAGCAGCTCGGGCCTGGGGCAAAACTCTGGAAACACCATATATTTT.

This sequence joins TRBV20-1 and TRBJ2-5; tentative D call: TRBD2 (5 bases). In germline, CDR1 is DFQATT, CDR2 SNEGSKA (reference sequence). This CDR3 region has 11 residues. Trimming took 4 bases from V and 4 from J, leaving 7 bases between them. The CDR3 is CSANGVETQYF. The CDR3 nucleotides are TGCAGTGCTAACGGGGTAGAGACCCAGTACTTC.

The chain carries TRBV7-6 and TRBJ2-1, with 9 bases identical to TRBD2. The V and J ends lost 8 bases and 5 bases, in that order; junction bases with no gene match: 7. The germline V gene encodes CDR1 SGHVS and CDR2 FNYEAQ. The CDR3 is made up of 14 amino acids. Here the CDR3 reads CASGPSGAHNEQFF. In DNA form, the CDR3 reads TGTGCCAGCGGGCCTAGCGGGGCCCACAATGAGCAGTTCTTC. The full variable domain, completed using reference TRBV7-6 and TRBJ2-1, is GAGVSQSPRYKVTKRGQDVALRCDPISGHVSLYWYRQALGQGPEFLTYFNYEAQQDKSGLPNDRFSAERPEGSISTLTIQRTEQRDSAMYRCASGPSGAHNEQFFGPGTRLTVL.

As for this clonotype: Being one base from a much bigger clone, this may be a read error. The chain couples TRBV5-1 to TRBJ2-2; D is possibly TRBD1 or TRBD2 (5 bases each). This CDR3 spans 16 amino acids. CDR1 and CDR2 from the germline V gene are SGHRS and YFSETQ. CDR3 in DNA: TGCGCCAGCAGCTTGGGGGGCGGCGCGAACACCGGGGAGCGGTTTTTT. Amino acid sequence: CASSLGGGANTGERFF.

V usage is TRBV18 and J usage is TRBJ2-4; no clear D gene. The CDR3 is made up of 13 amino acids. Per germline, CDR1 KGHSH and CDR2 LQKENI. Trimming left V 3 bases short and J 8 bases short, with 11 bases between. The CDR3 DNA reads TGTGCCAGCTCACCTCGCCAGGAAGACATTCAGTACTTC. It translates to CASSPRQEDIQYF.

In this sample, this clonotype turned up many times. The rearrangement joins TRBV10-3 to TRBJ2-3, with 7 bases lining up with TRBD1. This CDR3 region has 13 residues. V trimming: 10 bases; J trimming: 5 bases; junction bases outside the gene matches: 9. The germline gives CDR1 ENHRY, CDR2 SYGVKD. The CDR3 reads CATTDRVQDTQYF. The DNA for the CDR3 is TGTGCCACCACCGACAGGGTTCAAGATACGCAGTATTTT.

This clonotype was picked up many times. The gene calls are TRBV20-1 and TRBJ2-3; TRBD2 might be the D (6 bases). The CDR3 extends over 11 amino acids. V lost 5 bases, J lost 8 bases, and 11 bases lay in between. Germline lookup yields CDR1 DFQATT and CDR2 SNEGSKA (reference sequence). CDR3 DNA sequence: TGCAGTGCTCCTGGGGGGACTACGCAGTATTTT. The encoded protein is CSAPGGTTQYF.

This chain joins TRBV20-1 and TRBJ1-1; D is perhaps TRBD1 (5 bases). V was pared by 4 bases and J by 1 base, with 7 bases between. The CDR3 is 12 amino acids. CDR1 is DFQATT and CDR2 is SNEGSKA in the germline V gene (reference sequence). The CDR3, as DNA: TGCAGTGCTAAGAGGGGGAACACTGAAGCTTTCTTT. Amino acids: CSAKRGNTEAFF.